This entry lists 8 T cell receptor beta chains sequenced from one sample in a study of T cell clones after liver transplantation. Generated by immunoSEQ multiplex PCR, the TCRdb table keeps only in-frame clones and is missing some. The sample gives 75,000 to 95,000 clones, around four fifths of which show up once; over 2% is in the top ten. The source material was CD4+ T cells from blood, sampled 48 months after liver transplant. The receptor set was obtained from a human patient who received a liver transplant. Some T cells could come from the graft donor.

The chain employs TRBV28 and TRBJ1-1; the D gene is possibly TRBD1 (5 bases). The CDR3 sequence is 15 residues long. V lost 5 bases to trimming and J lost 4 bases, with 17 bases between them. Germline V CDR1 and CDR2: MDHEN, SYDVKM. This CDR3 reads CASSTPGARTTEAFF. CDR3 coding DNA: TGTGCCAGCAGTACCCCCGGGGCGAGGACCACTGAAGCTTTCTTT.

The V and J genes are TRBV5-1 and TRBJ1-3; D not resolved. Germline loops: CDR1 SGHRS, CDR2 YFSETQ. The germline V and J ends were trimmed by 1 base and 4 bases, with 18 bases remaining between them. CDR3 length equals 17 residues. The CDR3: CASSLLSEAGSGNTIYF. The CDR3 bases are TGCGCCAGCAGCTTGTTGTCAGAAGCCGGGTCAGGAAACACCATATATTTT.

V usage is TRBV7-2 and J usage is TRBJ2-3; 13 bases map to TRBD2. CDR1 is SGHTA, CDR2 FQGNSA, per germline. Trimming cost V 1 base and J 4 bases; bases outside gene matches: 2. This CDR3 is 16 amino acids long. Written as DNA, the CDR3 is TGTGCCAGCAGCTTAGGACTAGCGGGAGGAGCAGATACGCAGTATTTT. This encodes CASSLGLAGGADTQYF.

The chain carries TRBV11-3 and TRBJ2-3; D might be TRBD1 (5 bases). V lost 1 base, J lost 4 bases, and 9 bases lay in between. The CDR3 has 14 residues. Germline CDR1 and CDR2: SGHNT and YENEEA. The CDR3 here is CASSLAAGSDTQYF. CDR3 in DNA: TGTGCCAGCAGCTTAGCGGCAGGGTCAGATACGCAGTATTTT.

The chain carries TRBV7-3 and TRBJ1-6; D gene unclear. Germline V gene data show CDR1 as SGHTA and CDR2 as FQGTGA. The CDR3 sequence is 15 residues long. Trimming took off 2 bases at V and 5 bases at J, with 10 bases between the two ends. In DNA, the CDR3 is TGTGCCAGCAGCTTAGTATCCGGAAATAATTCACCCCTCCACTTT. This translates into CASSLVSGNNSPLHF.

This chain uses TRBV18 with TRBJ1-1, with D uncertain. V lost 3 bases and J lost 9, with 11 bases in between. CDR1 KGHSH and CDR2 LQKENI come from the germline V gene. The CDR3 loop spans 12 amino acids. The CDR3 DNA reads as TGTGCCAGCTCACCCCGAGGTGAGAAAGCTTTCTTT. This sequence encodes CASSPRGEKAFF.

V and J are TRBV10-3 and TRBJ2-1, with D tentatively TRBD2 (5 bases). Germline assignment: CDR1 ENHRY and CDR2 SYGVKD. V lost 2 bases and J 9 bases, leaving 14 bases between the germline ends. The CDR3 loop spans 14 amino acids. As DNA, the CDR3 is TGTGCCATCAGTGAGGACGCGGAGGTGGGTGAGCAGTTCTTC. Its translation: CAISEDAEVGEQFF.

This sequence joins TRBV5-4 and TRBJ2-7; D not resolved. The CDR3 runs to 12 residues. The V gene lost 2 bases and the J gene lost 3 bases, with 6 bases spanning the gap. Germline V lookup: CDR1 SGHNT, CDR2 YYREEE (reference sequence). The CDR3 region is CASSFDIYEQYF. In nucleotides, the CDR3 is TGTGCCAGCAGCTTTGACATCTACGAGCAGTACTTC.